Below, 28 T cell receptor beta chains from the same sample are listed, as sequenced in a study of vaccination and CD4 T cells after COVID-19. These TCRs are of unknown antigen specificity. This sample's treatment: approximately nine-day PBMC culture with coronavirus spike peptide pools or control peptides (ViraFEST assay). The unexposed donor provided CD4+ T cells, which were taken before the COVID-19 pandemic (2011-2018). The study sequenced cultured CD4+ T cell DNA using the Oncomine TCR Beta short-read assay. The authors extracted genomic DNA from cultured CD4+ T cells. TCRdb used MiXCR to reprocess the PCR reads, holding one entry per CDR3 protein. The table records some 10,000 distinct CDR3 sequences, 30% to 45% of them present only once. The sample consisted of CD4+ T cells from blood, cultured in vitro. These receptors were obtained from a human donor in good health.

In its sample, this clonotype was seen a few times. This chain connects TRBV10-3 to TRBJ2-5; weak D call: TRBD2 (6 bases). V lost 8 bases and J 4 bases, leaving 14 bases between the germline ends. Germline V CDR1 and CDR2: ENHRY, SYGVKD. The CDR3 runs 13 residues. In nucleotides, the CDR3 is TGTGCCATCGGATGGCGGGAACGAGAGACCCAGTACTTC. This gives the protein CAIGWRERETQYF.

J is TRBJ2-7 and V is TRBV7-9; 9 bases line up with TRBD1. J gave up 0 bases and V 5 bases, and 11 bases lay outside the gene matches. The CDR3 is made up of 17 amino acids. Germline assignment: CDR1 SEHNR and CDR2 FQNEAQ (reference sequence). CDR3 DNA sequence: TGTGCCAGCAGCCCTTTTGCCGGGACAGGGAGCTCCTACGAGCAGTACTTC. It translates to CASSPFAGTGSSYEQYF.

This clonotype was seen a few times. This chain joins TRBV12-3 or TRBV12-4 and TRBJ1-2; 7 positions agree with TRBD1. The V segment lost 6 bases and the J segment 6 bases; nucleotides outside the gene matches: 7. The CDR3 contains 13 residues. CDR3 DNA: TGTGCCAGCAGGTACACAGGGGAAGATGGCTACACCTTC. It yields the protein CASRYTGEDGYTF.

The rearrangement joins TRBV6-2 or TRBV6-3 to TRBJ2-1, with D tentatively TRBD2 (5 bases). Trimming took 5 bases from V and 0 from J, leaving 5 bases between them. Germline assignment: CDR1 MNHEY and CDR2 SVGEGT. This CDR3 is 13 amino acids long. CDR3 in DNA: TGTGCCAGCAGTACTAGCTCCTACAATGAGCAGTTCTTC. This gives the protein CASSTSSYNEQFF.

The V and J genes are TRBV6-5 and TRBJ1-1; maybe TRBD1 (6 bases). V gave up 3 bases and J gave up 3 bases, with 11 bases separating them. Germline V gene lookup returns CDR1 MNHEY and CDR2 SVGAGI. The CDR3 sequence is 14 residues long. CDR3 bases: TGTGCCAGCAGTTATAACAGGGTGGACACTGAAGCTTTCTTT. This sequence encodes CASSYNRVDTEAFF.

This clonotype turned up a few times. The rearrangement joins TRBV7-9 to TRBJ1-5, with D possibly being TRBD1 (5 bases). V lost 5 bases and J 4 bases, leaving 9 bases between the germline ends. The germline CDR1 and CDR2 sequences are SEHNR and FQNEAQ (reference sequence). CDR3 size: 13 residues. For the CDR3, the DNA is TGTGCCAGCAGCCGGGACCGAAATCAGCCCCAGCATTTT. Its protein product is CASSRDRNQPQHF.

The genes are TRBV27 and TRBJ2-1; 12 nucleotides align to TRBD2. This CDR3 spans 15 amino acids. The trim removed 5 bases at V and 6 bases at J, leaving 5 bases unmatched. Germline V gene sequence: CDR1 MNHEY, CDR2 SMNVEV (reference sequence). In nucleotides, the CDR3 is TGTGCCAGCAGTCATAGACTAGCGGGAGTCAATGAGCAGTTCTTC. Residues: CASSHRLAGVNEQFF.

This clonotype came up a few times. The chain carries TRBV6-2 or TRBV6-3 and TRBJ1-2, with a tentative D call TRBD1 (6 bases). The CDR3 contains 12 residues. The germline gives CDR1 MNHEY, CDR2 SVGEGT. The V end was cut by 6 bases, the J end by 7 bases, with 12 bases between. The chain's CDR3 is CASRPGGPGYTF. CDR3 bases: TGTGCCAGCAGACCGGGGGGGCCTGGCTACACCTTC.

Comment on this clonotype: A much larger clone sits a single nucleotide away, making a read error possible. The rearrangement joins TRBV20-1 to TRBJ1-1, with 7 nucleotides matching TRBD1. The CDR3 is made up of 14 amino acids. Germline loops: CDR1 DFQATT, CDR2 SNEGSKA (reference sequence). CDR3 region: CSTRDPRGDSEAFF. CDR3 coding DNA: TGCAGTACTAGAGATCCCAGGGGGGACTCTGAAGCTTTCTTT.

The CDR3 protein is CASSLGLGFTGELFF. In nucleotides, the CDR3 is TGTGCCAGCAGCTTAGGGTTGGGGTTCACCGGGGAGCTGTTTTTT. The genes are TRBV7-8 and TRBJ2-2; D unclear. This CDR3 contains 15 residues. V was pared by 1 base and J by 4 bases, with 10 bases between. The germline gives CDR1 SGHVS, CDR2 FQNEAQ.

The rearrangement joins TRBV30 to TRBJ2-7; 12 nucleotides align to TRBD2. CDR3 length: 14 amino acids. Germline lookup yields CDR1 GTSNPN and CDR2 SVGIG (reference sequence). After removal of 3 bases from V and 3 bases from J, the junction contained 3 bases not matched to a gene. The CDR3 sequence is CAWSGTSGFYEQYF. CDR3 DNA sequence: TGTGCCTGGAGCGGGACTAGCGGGTTCTACGAGCAGTACTTC. The variable domain in full, completed from reference TRBV30 and TRBJ2-7, reads SQTIHQWPATLVQPVGSPLSLECTVEGTSNPNLYWYRQAAGRGLQLLFYSVGIGQISSEVPQNLSASRPQDRQFILSSKKLLLSDSGFYLCAWSGTSGFYEQYFGPGTRLTVT.

This clonotype has only a few counts. This chain connects TRBV21-1 to TRBJ1-2. TRBV21-1 is recorded as a pseudogene. CDR3 length: 12 residues. In nucleotides, the CDR3 is TGTGCCAGCCCCCGCCTAACCTATGGCTACACCTTC. Protein sequence: CASPRLTYGYTF.

This clonotype was seen a few times. V and J are TRBV6-5 and TRBJ2-1, with 9 bases fitting TRBD2. CDR3 length: 16 residues. Germline V gives CDR1 MNHEY, CDR2 SVGAGI. V was pared by 4 bases and J by 7 bases, with 11 bases of the junction left unmatched. The CDR3 is CASSLPGGSGSNEQFF. CDR3 bases: TGTGCCAGCAGTTTACCGGGGGGTAGCGGGAGTAATGAGCAGTTCTTC.

For this clonotype: The missing conserved phenylalanine or tryptophan at the end of this CDR3 makes a read error likely. This chain uses TRBV4-3 with TRBJ1-2; D gene uncertain. The CDR3 has 15 residues. V was cut by 0 bases and J by 5 bases, with 13 bases left in between. Germline V gene lookup returns CDR1 LGHNA and CDR2 YSLEER. The DNA of the CDR3 is TGCGCCAGCAGCCAAGAGGCGGGATTGGGATATGGCTACACCTAC. It yields the protein CASSQEAGLGYGYTY.

The chain uses TRBV20-1 and TRBJ2-6; D is undetermined. V lost 0 bases, J lost 0 bases, and 6 bases lay in between. The CDR3 length is 15 residues. Per germline, CDR1 DFQATT and CDR2 SNEGSKA (reference sequence). In DNA, the CDR3 is TGCAGTGCTAGAGATCCAGTCTCTGGGGCCAACGTCCTGACTTTC. It yields the protein CSARDPVSGANVLTF.

This chain joins TRBV2 and TRBJ2-3; TRBD1 aligns across 11 bases. The CDR3 is 14 residues long. Trimming at V came to 5 bases and at J to 4 bases, leaving 2 bases not matched to a gene. Germline CDR1 and CDR2: SNHLY and FYNNEI. The CDR3 region has the DNA TGTGCCAGCAGTCGGACAGGGGGCCCAGATACGCAGTATTTT. Translation: CASSRTGGPDTQYF.

This chain uses TRBV7-8 with TRBJ2-2, with D possibly matching TRBD2 (6 bases). V lost 1 base, J lost 6 bases, and 6 bases lay in between. Per the germline V gene, CDR1 is SGHVS and CDR2 is FQNEAQ. CDR3 length: 13 amino acids. The CDR3 sequence: CASSLVAAGELFF. CDR3 nucleotides: TGTGCCAGCAGCTTAGTAGCGGCCGGGGAGCTGTTTTTT.

This rearrangement joins TRBV20-1 to TRBJ1-1; weak D call: TRBD1 (5 bases). The CDR3 runs to 14 residues. Trimming cost V 2 bases and J 6 bases, with 16 bases left between them. The germline gives CDR1 DFQATT, CDR2 SNEGSKA (reference sequence). CDR3 sequence (DNA): TGCAGTGCTAGACACACAGGTAATCCCGCTGAAGCTTTCTTT. It codes for CSARHTGNPAEAFF.

The rearrangement links TRBV7-2 to TRBJ1-1; TRBD1 agrees at 9 bases. CDR1 is SGHTA and CDR2 is FQGNSA in the germline V gene. V lost 1 base and J lost 5; bases outside the gene matches: 14. CDR3 size: 18 residues. CDR3 in amino acids: CASSLGTGARYGVTEAFF. The DNA of the CDR3 is TGTGCCAGCAGCTTAGGGACAGGGGCAAGGTACGGTGTGACTGAAGCTTTCTTT.

This clonotype appeared a few times. The chain joins TRBV7-6 to TRBJ2-7, with 8 bases fitting TRBD2. V lost 6 bases and J lost 1; bases outside the gene matches: 2. Per germline, CDR1 SGHVS and CDR2 FNYEAQ. The CDR3 extends over 13 amino acids. CDR3 sequence: CASRGTRSYEQYF. In DNA, the CDR3 is TGTGCCAGCAGAGGGACTAGGTCCTACGAGCAGTACTTC.

The J gene is TRBJ2-1, the V gene TRBV24-1; tentatively, D is TRBD2 (5 bases). V was pared by 4 bases and J by 2 bases, with 8 bases between. CDR3 length: 14 residues. CDR1 KGHDR and CDR2 SFDVKD come from the germline V gene. The CDR3: CATSDPGAYNEQFF. CDR3 bases: TGTGCCACCAGTGACCCCGGGGCCTACAATGAGCAGTTCTTC.

In its sample, this clonotype ranks as medium-sized. The V and J genes are TRBV10-3 and TRBJ2-7; D is undetermined. Deletions cut 3 bases from V and 1 base from J, with 4 bases between. This CDR3 spans 12 amino acids. CDR1 ENHRY and CDR2 SYGVKD come from the germline V gene. The CDR3 is CAISDGSYEQYF. The CDR3, as DNA: TGTGCCATCAGTGACGGTTCCTACGAGCAGTACTTC.

The chain joins TRBV6-1 to TRBJ1-6; no reliable D call. The CDR3 sequence is 15 residues long. V gave up 6 bases and J gave up 8 bases, with 17 bases separating them. CDR1 and CDR2 (germline): MNHNS, SASEGT. CDR3 sequence (DNA): TGTGCCAGCAGGCGCGACGGATTGGGAGATTCACCCCTCCACTTT. Its translation: CASRRDGLGDSPLHF.

This sequence joins TRBV7-3 and TRBJ2-3, with a weak D call TRBD1 (6 bases). Deletions cut 5 bases from V and 2 bases from J, with 11 bases between. CDR3 length: 14 residues. Germline V gene lookup returns CDR1 SGHTA and CDR2 FQGTGA. CDR3 DNA sequence: TGTGCCAGCAGCCAGGGGCGGGTCACAGATACGCAGTATTTT. It encodes CASSQGRVTDTQYF. The full variable domain, its missing parts supplied by reference TRBV7-3 and TRBJ2-3, is GAGVSQTPSNKVTEKGKYVELRCDPISGHTALYWYRQSLGQGPEFLIYFQGTGAADDSGLPNDRFFAVRPEGSVSTLKIQRTERGDSAVYLCASSQGRVTDTQYFGPGTRLTVL.

This clonotype was counted a few times. This rearrangement joins TRBV7-6 to TRBJ1-2; D unclear. This CDR3 has 14 amino acids. V lost 5 bases and J lost 8, with 18 bases in between. CDR1 is SGHVS and CDR2 is FNYEAQ in the germline V gene. DNA of the CDR3: TGTGCCAGCAGCCCCCTGGGTGGGGTTGGGGGCTACACCTTC. Translating gives CASSPLGGVGGYTF.

By share, this clonotype ranks as medium-sized. The rearrangement joins TRBV28 to TRBJ1-5, with D possibly matching TRBD1 (5 bases). The germline V and J ends were trimmed by 5 bases and 0 bases, with 8 bases remaining between them. CDR1 is MDHEN, CDR2 SYDVKM, per germline. The CDR3 loop spans 14 amino acids. Written as DNA, the CDR3 is TGTGCCAGCAGTGCCGGACATAGCAATCAGCCCCAGCATTTT. The encoded protein is CASSAGHSNQPQHF.

There are a few counts of this clonotype. CDR3 region: CASTSGTGSYEQYF. The CDR3 DNA reads as TGTGCCAGTACTTCCGGGACAGGGAGTTACGAGCAGTACTTC. V gene TRBV19 combines with J gene TRBJ2-7; 9 bases are shared with TRBD1. J gave up 4 bases and V 7 bases, and 8 bases lay outside the gene matches. The CDR3 is 14 residues long. From germline, CDR1 is LNHDA and CDR2 SQIVND (reference sequence).

The chain employs TRBV24-1 and TRBJ2-1; 10 positions match TRBD2. The CDR3 has 17 amino acids. Germline values: CDR1 KGHDR, CDR2 SFDVKD. Trimming at V came to 2 bases and at J to 6 bases, leaving 9 bases not matched to a gene. CDR3 sequence: CATSDSTASGSSNEQFF. The DNA for the CDR3 is TGTGCCACCAGTGATTCGACGGCTAGCGGGAGTAGCAATGAGCAGTTCTTC.